The 9 T cell receptor beta chains below come from one sample, sequenced in a study of identical twins. A single record per CDR3 protein comes from TCRdb applying MiXCR to the 5' RACE reads. Counted here are around 450,000 distinct CDR3 sequences, over 12% occurring once; the ten biggest clones make up about 0.54%. This same sample was also part of a study on yellow fever vaccine responses in identical twins.

The sequenced sample was CD4+ T cells sorted from blood. The receptors here all came from a woman under 30 in good health.

The chain links TRBV4-1 to TRBJ2-5; D possibly uses TRBD1 or TRBD2 (6 bases each). This CDR3 region has 16 residues. Trimming removed 0 bases at V and 4 bases at J, with 15 bases between. The germline V gene has CDR1 MGHRA and CDR2 YSYEKL. CDR3 region: CASSQEWGAVGETQYF. The CDR3 bases are TGCGCCAGCAGCCAAGAGTGGGGGGCGGTTGGAGAGACCCAGTACTTC.

In this sample, this clonotype turned up many times. The chain links TRBV7-9 to TRBJ2-3, with a possible D match to TRBD2 (6 bases). Trimming cost V 3 bases and J 8 bases, with 18 bases left between them. The CDR3 spans 15 residues. Germline V gene sequence: CDR1 SEHNR, CDR2 FQNEAQ (reference sequence). The chain's CDR3 is CASSLGGATRVTQYF. In DNA, the CDR3 is TGTGCCAGCAGCTTGGGCGGGGCAACAAGGGTTACGCAGTATTTT.

This chain connects TRBV20-1 to TRBJ2-3; the D gene is possibly TRBD2 (5 bases). Germline V gene lookup returns CDR1 DFQATT and CDR2 SNEGSKA (reference sequence). The V end was cut by 4 bases, the J end by 0 bases, with 11 bases between. The CDR3 consists of 14 residues. This chain's CDR3 is CSAIGPGSTDTQYF. For the CDR3, the DNA is TGCAGTGCTATCGGCCCGGGGAGCACAGATACGCAGTATTTT.

V is TRBV12-3 or TRBV12-4 and J is TRBJ2-1; D possibly corresponds to TRBD2 (5 bases). V was trimmed by 7 bases and J by 7 bases, leaving 11 bases between them. This CDR3 contains 12 residues. The CDR3, as DNA: TGTGCCAGCACCTTAGACTATAATGAGCAGTTCTTC. Translation: CASTLDYNEQFF.

This clonotype turned up a few times. The gene calls are TRBV10-3 and TRBJ2-6; 12 positions agree with TRBD2. V shed 2 bases and J 3 bases; nucleotides not matched to a gene: 5. This CDR3 region has 18 residues. CDR1 and CDR2 (germline): ENHRY, SYGVKD. The CDR3: CAISERLAGGLGANVLTF. The CDR3 DNA sequence: TGTGCCATCAGTGAGCGGCTAGCGGGGGGGCTTGGGGCCAACGTCCTGACTTTC.

J is TRBJ1-1 and V is TRBV11-2; no clear D. The CDR3 loop spans 14 amino acids. The germline CDR1 and CDR2 sequences are SGHAT and FQNNGV. Trimming removed 1 base from V and 5 bases from J, with 11 bases in between. The CDR3 DNA reads as TGTGCCAGCAGCTTAGCTATTCCGGGAACTGAAGCTTTCTTT. Protein: CASSLAIPGTEAFF.

This clonotype has a handful of counts. V gene TRBV7-2 combines with J gene TRBJ2-2; the D gene could be TRBD1 or TRBD2 (5 bases each). Between the trimmed V and J ends, which lost 2 bases and 4 bases, there was a span of 11 bases. Germline V gene sequence: CDR1 SGHTA, CDR2 FQGNSA. This CDR3 has 15 amino acids. The DNA for the CDR3 is TGTGCCAGCAGCTTATGGACGGGACCCACCGGGGAGCTGTTTTTT. The encoded protein is CASSLWTGPTGELFF.

This clonotype has ten or more counts. V and J are TRBV12-3 or TRBV12-4 and TRBJ1-5; the match to TRBD1 covers 9 bases. The ends lost 6 bases at V and 7 bases at J; junction bases unmatched: 7. This CDR3 comprises 14 residues. The CDR3 DNA reads as TGTGCCAGCAGGACGACAGGGGGAAACCAGCCCCAGCATTTT. It codes for CASRTTGGNQPQHF.

The genes are TRBV7-3 and TRBJ2-5; D possibly corresponds to TRBD1 (5 bases). Germline loops: CDR1 SGHTA, CDR2 FQGTGA. This CDR3 contains 15 residues. Trimming shortened V by 0 bases and J by 5 bases, and 13 bases separated the two germline ends. CDR3 sequence reads: CASSLTPGPSETQYF. The DNA of the CDR3 is TGTGCCAGCAGCTTAACCCCAGGGCCCTCGGAGACCCAGTACTTC.